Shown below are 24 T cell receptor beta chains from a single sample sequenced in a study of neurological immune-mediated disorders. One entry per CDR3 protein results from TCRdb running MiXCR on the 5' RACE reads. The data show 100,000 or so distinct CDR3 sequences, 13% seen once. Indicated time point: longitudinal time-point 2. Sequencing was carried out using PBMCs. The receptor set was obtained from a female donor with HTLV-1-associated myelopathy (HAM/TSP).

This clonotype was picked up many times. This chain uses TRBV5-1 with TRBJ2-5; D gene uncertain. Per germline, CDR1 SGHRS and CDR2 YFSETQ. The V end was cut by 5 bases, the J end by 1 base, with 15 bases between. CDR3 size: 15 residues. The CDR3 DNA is TGCGCCAGCAGACGGAAGGGTGGAAGCCAAGAGACCCAGTACTTC. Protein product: CASRRKGGSQETQYF.

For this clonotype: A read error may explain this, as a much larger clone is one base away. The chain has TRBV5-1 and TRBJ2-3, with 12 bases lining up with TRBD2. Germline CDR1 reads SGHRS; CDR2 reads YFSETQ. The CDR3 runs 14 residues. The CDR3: CTSRSSGGADTQYF. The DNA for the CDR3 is TGCACCAGCAGATCTAGCGGGGGGGCTGATACGCAGTATTTT.

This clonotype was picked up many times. The DNA of the CDR3 is TGCGCCAGCAGCTTCGGTCAGGGCGGGGATACGCAGTATTTT. It yields the protein CASSFGQGGDTQYF. This chain links TRBV5-1 with TRBJ2-3; D is tentatively TRBD1 or TRBD2 (5 bases each). V lost 2 bases and J lost 6, with 13 bases in between. Germline V gene lookup returns CDR1 SGHRS and CDR2 YFSETQ. CDR3 length equals 14 residues.

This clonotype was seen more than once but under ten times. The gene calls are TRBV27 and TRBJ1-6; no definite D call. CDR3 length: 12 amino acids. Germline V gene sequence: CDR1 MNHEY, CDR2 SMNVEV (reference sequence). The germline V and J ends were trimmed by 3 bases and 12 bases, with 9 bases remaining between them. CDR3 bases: TGTGCCAGCAGTTTTGGATCCGGACCCCTCCACTTT. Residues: CASSFGSGPLHF.

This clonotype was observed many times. This CDR3 is CAGKREARTEAFF. CDR3 in DNA: TGTGCCGGGAAAAGGGAAGCTCGCACTGAAGCTTTCTTT. The V gene is TRBV2, the J gene TRBJ1-1; no clear D gene. Germline V CDR1 and CDR2: SNHLY, FYNNEI. Trimming pared 11 bases from V and 4 bases from J, leaving 17 bases between. CDR3 length: 13 residues.

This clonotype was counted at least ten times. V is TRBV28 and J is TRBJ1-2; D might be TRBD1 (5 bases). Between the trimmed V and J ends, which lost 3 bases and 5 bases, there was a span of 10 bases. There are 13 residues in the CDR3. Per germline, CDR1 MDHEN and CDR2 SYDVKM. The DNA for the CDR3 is TGTGCCAGCAGTTTTCCAGGGTGGTATGGCTACACCTTC. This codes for CASSFPGWYGYTF.

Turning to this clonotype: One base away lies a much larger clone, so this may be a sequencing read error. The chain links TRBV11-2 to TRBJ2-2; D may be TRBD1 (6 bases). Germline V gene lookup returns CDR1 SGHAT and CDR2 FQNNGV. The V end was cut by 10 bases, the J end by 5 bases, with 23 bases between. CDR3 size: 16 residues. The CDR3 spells CANNSMGAGLTGELFF. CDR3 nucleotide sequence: TGTGCCAACAACTCGATGGGGGCAGGGTTGACCGGGGAGCTGTTTTTT. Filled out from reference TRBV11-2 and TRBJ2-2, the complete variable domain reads EAGVAQSPRYKIIEKRQSVAFWCNPISGHATLYWYQQILGQGPKLLIQFQNNGVVDDSQLPKDRFSAERLKGVDSTLKIQPAKLEDSAVYLCANNSMGAGLTGELFFGEGSRLTVL.

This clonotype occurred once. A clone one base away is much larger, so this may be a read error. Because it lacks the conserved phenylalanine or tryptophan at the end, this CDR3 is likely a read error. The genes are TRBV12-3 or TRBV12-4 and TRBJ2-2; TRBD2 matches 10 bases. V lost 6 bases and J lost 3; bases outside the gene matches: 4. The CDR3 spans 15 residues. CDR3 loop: CASRASGGYTGELFY. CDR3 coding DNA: TGTGCCAGCAGGGCTAGCGGGGGTTACACCGGGGAGCTGTTTTAT.

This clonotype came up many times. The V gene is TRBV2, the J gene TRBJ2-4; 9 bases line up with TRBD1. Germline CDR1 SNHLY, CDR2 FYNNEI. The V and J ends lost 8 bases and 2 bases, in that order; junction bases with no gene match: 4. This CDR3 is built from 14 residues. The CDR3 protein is CASRDRASKNIQYF. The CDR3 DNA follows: TGTGCCAGCCGGGACAGGGCGTCCAAAAACATTCAGTACTTC.

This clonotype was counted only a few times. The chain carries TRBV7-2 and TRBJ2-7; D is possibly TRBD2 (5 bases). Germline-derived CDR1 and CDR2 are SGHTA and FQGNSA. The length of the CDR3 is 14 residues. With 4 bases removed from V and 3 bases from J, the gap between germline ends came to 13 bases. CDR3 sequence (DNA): TGTGCCAGCAGCTCTGGAGGCAGTCTCTACGAGCAGTACTTC. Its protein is CASSSGGSLYEQYF. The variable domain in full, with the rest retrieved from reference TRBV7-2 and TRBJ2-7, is GAGVSQSPSNKVTEKGKDVELRCDPISGHTALYWYRQSLGQGLEFLIYFQGNSAPDKSGLPSDRFSAERTGGSVSTLTIQRTQQEDSAVYLCASSSGGSLYEQYFGPGTRLTVT.

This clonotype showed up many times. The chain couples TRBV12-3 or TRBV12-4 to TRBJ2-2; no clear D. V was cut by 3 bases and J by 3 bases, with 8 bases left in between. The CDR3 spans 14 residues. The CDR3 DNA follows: TGTGCCAGCAGTTTTCTTCCTTACACCGGGGAGCTGTTTTTT. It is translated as CASSFLPYTGELFF.

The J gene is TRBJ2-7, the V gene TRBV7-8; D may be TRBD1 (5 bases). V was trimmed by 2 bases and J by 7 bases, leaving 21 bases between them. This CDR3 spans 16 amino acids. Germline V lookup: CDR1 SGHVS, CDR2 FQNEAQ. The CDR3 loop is CASSLLPRQWVREQYF. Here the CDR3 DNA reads TGTGCCAGCAGCTTATTGCCCCGACAGTGGGTAAGGGAGCAGTACTTC.

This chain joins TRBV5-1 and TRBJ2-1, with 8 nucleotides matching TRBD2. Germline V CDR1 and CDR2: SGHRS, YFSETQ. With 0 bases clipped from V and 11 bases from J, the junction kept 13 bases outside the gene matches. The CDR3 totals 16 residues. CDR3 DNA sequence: TGCGCCAGCAGCTTGGTTTCGGGAGGGGGAGCCCATAAGCAGTTCTTC. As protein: CASSLVSGGGAHKQFF.

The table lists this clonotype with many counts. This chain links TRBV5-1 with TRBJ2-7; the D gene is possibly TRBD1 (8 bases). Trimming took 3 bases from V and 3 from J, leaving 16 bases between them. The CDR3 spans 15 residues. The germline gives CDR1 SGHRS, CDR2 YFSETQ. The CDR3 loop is CASSSGQGGRYEQYF. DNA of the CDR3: TGCGCCAGCAGCTCCGGACAGGGAGGGCGCTACGAGCAGTACTTC.

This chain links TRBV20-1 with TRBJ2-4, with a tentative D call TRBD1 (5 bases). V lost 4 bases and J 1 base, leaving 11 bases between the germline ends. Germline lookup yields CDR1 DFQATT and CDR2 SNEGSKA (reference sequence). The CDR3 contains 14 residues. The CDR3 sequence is CSATTRVAKNIQYF. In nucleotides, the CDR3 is TGCAGTGCTACAACCAGGGTGGCCAAAAACATTCAGTACTTC.

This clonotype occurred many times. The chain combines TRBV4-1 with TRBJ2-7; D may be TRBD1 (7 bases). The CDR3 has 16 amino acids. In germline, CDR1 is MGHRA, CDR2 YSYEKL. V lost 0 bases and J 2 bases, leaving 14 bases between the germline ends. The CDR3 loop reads CASSQEPAGQTYEQYF. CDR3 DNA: TGCGCCAGCAGCCAAGAGCCGGCGGGACAGACCTACGAGCAGTACTTC.

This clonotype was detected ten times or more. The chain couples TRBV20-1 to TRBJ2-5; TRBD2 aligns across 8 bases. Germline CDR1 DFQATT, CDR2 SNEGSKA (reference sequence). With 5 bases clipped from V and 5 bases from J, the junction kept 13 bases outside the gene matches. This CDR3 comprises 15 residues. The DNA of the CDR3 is TGCAGTGCTGTCCGGACTAGCTGGAGTACGGAGACCCAGTACTTC. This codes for CSAVRTSWSTETQYF.

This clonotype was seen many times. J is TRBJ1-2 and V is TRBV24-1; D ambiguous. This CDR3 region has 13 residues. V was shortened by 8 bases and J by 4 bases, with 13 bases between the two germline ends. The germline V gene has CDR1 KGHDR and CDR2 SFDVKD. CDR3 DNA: TGTGCCACCAATGCGGACTCAGGCTATGGCTACACCTTC. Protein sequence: CATNADSGYGYTF.

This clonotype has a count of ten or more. CDR3 loop: CASSDDRANIQYF. Here the CDR3 DNA reads TGTGCCAGCAGTGACGACAGGGCGAACATTCAGTACTTC. The V and J genes are TRBV25-1 and TRBJ2-4; 7 nucleotides line up with TRBD1. This CDR3 spans 13 amino acids. Unmatched junction bases numbered 3, after V lost 3 bases and J lost 7 bases. CDR1 MGHDK and CDR2 SYGVNS come from the germline V gene.

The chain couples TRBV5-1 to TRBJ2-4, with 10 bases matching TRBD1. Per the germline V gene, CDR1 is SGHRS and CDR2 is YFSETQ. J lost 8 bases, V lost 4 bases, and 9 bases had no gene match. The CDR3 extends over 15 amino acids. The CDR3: CASSLSGTGEDIQYF. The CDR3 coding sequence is TGCGCCAGCAGCCTATCCGGGACAGGGGAAGACATTCAGTACTTC.

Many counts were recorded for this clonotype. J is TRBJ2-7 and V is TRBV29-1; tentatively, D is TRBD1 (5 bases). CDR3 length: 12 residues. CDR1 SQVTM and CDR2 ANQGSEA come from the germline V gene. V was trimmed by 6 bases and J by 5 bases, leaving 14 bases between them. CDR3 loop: CSVEMQGNEQYF. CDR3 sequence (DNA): TGCAGCGTGGAAATGCAGGGAAACGAGCAGTACTTC.

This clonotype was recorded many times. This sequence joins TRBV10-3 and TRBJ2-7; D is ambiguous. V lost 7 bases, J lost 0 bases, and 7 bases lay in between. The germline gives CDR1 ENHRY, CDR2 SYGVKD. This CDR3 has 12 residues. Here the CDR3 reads CAITTDSYEQYF. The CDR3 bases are TGTGCCATCACTACAGACTCCTACGAGCAGTACTTC.

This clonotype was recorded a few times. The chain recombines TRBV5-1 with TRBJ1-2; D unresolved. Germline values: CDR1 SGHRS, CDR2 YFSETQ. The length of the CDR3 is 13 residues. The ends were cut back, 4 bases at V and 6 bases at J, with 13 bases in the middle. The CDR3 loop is CASSLPGLDGYTF. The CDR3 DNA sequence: TGCGCCAGCAGCCTGCCAGGTTTGGATGGCTACACCTTC.

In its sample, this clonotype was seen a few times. The CDR3 region has the DNA TGTGCCAGCTCACCGCCCGGGACAGGGGGCAATGAGCAGTTCTTC. Translated, it gives CASSPPGTGGNEQFF. The chain employs TRBV18 and TRBJ2-1; the match to TRBD1 covers 11 bases. CDR3 length: 15 residues. The V and J ends lost 3 bases and 6 bases, in that order; junction bases with no gene match: 4. Germline loops: CDR1 KGHSH, CDR2 LQKENI.